A selection of T cell receptor beta chains follows, all from one sample in a study of T cells after yellow fever vaccination. TCRdb fed the 5' RACE reads into MiXCR, producing one record per CDR3 protein. The data show hundreds of thousands of distinct CDR3 sequences, about 8.3% seen once. This sample comprised PBMCs, obtained about 41 days after the first yellow fever vaccination. These receptors were collected from a man aged 18 to 30 who received the YFV17D yellow fever vaccine. Both conserved end residues are part of each CDR3. Each record gives: D gene, clone size, CDR3 length, J gene, V gene, CDR3 protein, CDR3 DNA. A D gene is named only where the DNA matches it firmly. Rows may omit the clone size; those that give it use once, few, many or a size class.

- | few | 13 | TRBJ1-1 | TRBV5-6 | CASRALLNTEAFF | TGTGCCAGCAGGGCCCTGTTGAACACTGAAGCTTTCTTT
TRBD1 | few | 14 | TRBJ2-1 | TRBV2 | CASRRDRNNNEQFF | TGTGCCAGCAGGAGGGACAGGAATAACAATGAGCAGTTCTTC
TRBD1 | few | 17 | TRBJ2-1 | TRBV15 | CATSNTGGVRSYNEQFF | TGTGCCACCAGCAATACAGGGGGCGTACGATCCTACAATGAGCAGTTCTTC
- | few | 17 | TRBJ2-6 | TRBV30 | CAWTGRRMSSGANVLTF | TGTGCCTGGACTGGGCGCAGAATGAGCTCTGGGGCCAACGTCCTGACTTTC
- | many | 12 | TRBJ2-5 | TRBV7-2 | CASSLGPETQYF | TGTGCCAGCAGCTTAGGTCCAGAGACCCAGTACTTC
TRBD1 | few | 17 | TRBJ2-1 | TRBV7-2 | CASSLVGRTGAYNEQFF | TGTGCCAGCAGCTTAGTCGGCCGGACAGGGGCCTACAATGAGCAGTTCTTC
- | - | 13 | TRBJ2-1 | TRBV6-5 | CASSHGVNGEQFF | TGTGCCAGCAGTCACGGGGTCAACGGAGAGCAGTTCTTC
- | few | 17 | TRBJ2-3 | TRBV6-2/TRBV6-3 | CASIPPQGTDTGDTQYF | TGTGCCAGCATTCCGCCCCAGGGTACCGACACAGGAGATACGCAGTATTTT
TRBD1 | many | 14 | TRBJ1-1 | TRBV5-1 | CASSPGQGPTEAFF | TGCGCCAGCAGCCCGGGACAGGGGCCAACTGAAGCTTTCTTT
- | few | 14 | TRBJ2-2 | TRBV18 | CASSPPAGTGELFF | TGTGCCAGCTCACCACCGGCAGGGACCGGGGAGCTGTTTTTT
TRBD1 | - | 16 | TRBJ1-2 | TRBV12-3/TRBV12-4 | CASSPGQGRGSFGYTF | TGTGCCAGCAGCCCAGGACAGGGGAGGGGGTCTTTTGGCTACACCTTC
TRBD1 | - | 15 | TRBJ1-1 | TRBV12-3/TRBV12-4 | CASSPTWTGGTEAFF | TGTGCCAGCAGCCCGACCTGGACAGGGGGCACTGAAGCTTTCTTT
- | - | 13 | TRBJ2-5 | TRBV20-1 | CSANGGVAETQYF | TGCAGTGCTAATGGCGGGGTGGCCGAGACCCAGTACTTC
- | few | 16 | TRBJ2-3 | TRBV11-2 | CASSSTGARKFDTQYF | TGTGCCAGCAGCAGCACCGGGGCTCGAAAGTTTGATACGCAGTATTTT
- | - | 16 | TRBJ2-6 | TRBV7-3 | CASSLTNPTGANVLTF | TGTGCCAGCAGCTTAACGAACCCGACTGGGGCCAACGTCCTGACTTTC
- | few | 14 | TRBJ2-7 | TRBV9 | CASSGTGTSYEQYF | TGTGCCAGCAGCGGAACAGGGACCTCCTACGAGCAGTACTTC
- | few | 12 | TRBJ2-1 | TRBV20-1 | CSARDVRSGQFF | TGCAGTGCTAGAGATGTCAGGAGTGGGCAGTTCTTC
TRBD2 | few | 16 | TRBJ2-3 | TRBV7-9 | CASSFVRLAGANTQYF | TGTGCCAGCAGCTTCGTCAGACTAGCGGGGGCCAATACGCAGTATTTT
- | - | 15 | TRBJ1-2 | TRBV5-1 | CASSPGTAINYGYTF | TGCGCCAGCAGCCCCGGGACGGCTATTAACTATGGCTACACCTTC
- | - | 11 | TRBJ1-1 | TRBV6-5 | CASSYSGEDFF | TGTGCCAGCAGTTACTCGGGGGAGGATTTCTTT
- | - | 15 | TRBJ2-5 | TRBV4-2 | CASSQDQPPKETQYF | TGTGCCAGCAGCCAAGATCAACCTCCAAAAGAGACCCAGTACTTC
- | few | 14 | TRBJ1-5 | TRBV20-1 | CSARDRKGNQPQHF | TGCAGTGCTAGAGATCGGAAAGGTAATCAGCCCCAGCATTTT
- | - | 14 | TRBJ1-2 | TRBV12-3/TRBV12-4 | CASSYPTGRGGYTF | TGTGCCAGCAGTTACCCGACAGGTCGAGGTGGCTACACCTTC
- | many | 12 | TRBJ2-7 | TRBV7-2 | CASSSLLSEQYF | TGTGCCAGCAGCTCCCTTCTGAGCGAGCAGTACTTC
- | - | 13 | TRBJ1-2 | TRBV20-1 | CSASHREDYGYTF | TGCAGTGCTAGTCACAGGGAGGACTATGGCTACACCTTC
TRBD1 | - | 13 | TRBJ1-6 | TRBV10-3 | CAISGQGGSPLHF | TGTGCCATCAGCGGACAGGGTGGCTCACCCCTCCACTTT
TRBD1 | many | 16 | TRBJ2-2 | TRBV12-3/TRBV12-4 | CASNPGQGAGTGELFF | TGTGCCAGTAACCCGGGACAGGGGGCCGGCACCGGGGAGCTGTTTTTT
- | - | 14 | TRBJ2-7 | TRBV20-1 | CSARDGKGYDEQYF | TGCAGTGCTAGAGATGGTAAGGGGTACGACGAGCAGTACTTC
- | - | 13 | TRBJ1-2 | TRBV5-6 | CASSADRLLGYTF | TGTGCCAGCAGCGCCGACAGATTGCTAGGCTACACCTTC
- | few | 13 | TRBJ1-2 | TRBV6-2/TRBV6-3 | CASNPGGVYGYTF | TGTGCCAGCAACCCTGGGGGAGTCTATGGCTACACCTTC
TRBD2 | - | 18 | TRBJ2-3 | TRBV4-2 | CASSQRGSGGARTDTQYF | TGTGCCAGCAGCCAAAGGGGTAGCGGGGGGGCCCGCACAGATACGCAGTATTTT
TRBD1 | - | 18 | TRBJ1-2 | TRBV6-1 | CASRAGTGRSTPNYGYTF | TGTGCCAGCAGAGCCGGGACAGGCCGCTCTACCCCTAACTATGGCTACACCTTC
- | few | 15 | TRBJ2-3 | TRBV7-2 | CASSSSGSPLGTQYF | TGTGCCAGCAGCTCGTCTGGGTCTCCCCTGGGGACGCAGTATTTT
- | few | 16 | TRBJ2-7 | TRBV3-1 | CASSQGGTGPHYEQYF | TGTGCCAGCAGCCAAGGTGGGACGGGGCCGCACTACGAGCAGTACTTC
TRBD1 | few | 17 | TRBJ1-2 | TRBV7-2 | CASSSGTDFSTNYGYTF | TGTGCCAGCAGCTCGGGGACAGACTTCAGTACTAACTATGGCTACACCTTC
TRBD2 | few | 16 | TRBJ2-1 | TRBV7-2 | CASSPSLAGGPGEQFF | TGTGCCAGCAGCCCTTCACTAGCGGGGGGGCCAGGGGAGCAGTTCTTC
- | few | 14 | TRBJ2-7 | TRBV5-1 | CASSFNLMESEQYF | TGCGCCAGCAGCTTTAACCTCATGGAAAGCGAGCAGTACTTC
TRBD2 | many | 16 | TRBJ2-3 | TRBV6-1 | CASSRLTSGVTDTQYF | TGTGCCAGCAGTCGGCTGACTAGCGGAGTCACAGATACGCAGTATTTT
TRBD1 | few | 13 | TRBJ2-5 | TRBV7-2 | CASRRQGRETQYF | TGTGCCAGCAGGCGACAGGGGCGAGAGACCCAGTACTTC
TRBD2 | few | 19 | TRBJ2-3 | TRBV4-1 | CASSQVHRGTSVGTDTQYF | TGCGCCAGCAGCCAAGTTCACCGAGGGACTAGTGTAGGCACAGATACGCAGTATTTT
TRBD1 | - | 15 | TRBJ2-1 | TRBV12-3/TRBV12-4 | CASSLDRTGIGEQFF | TGTGCCAGCAGTCTAGACCGGACAGGGATCGGTGAGCAGTTCTTC
- | few | 15 | TRBJ2-5 | TRBV6-1 | CASSPRAGSWETQYF | TGTGCCAGCAGTCCACGCGCAGGGTCGTGGGAGACCCAGTACTTC
- | many | 15 | TRBJ2-5 | TRBV7-2 | CASSFIWGNDGTQYF | TGTGCCAGCAGCTTTATTTGGGGGAATGACGGGACCCAGTACTTC
TRBD1 | - | 15 | TRBJ1-1 | TRBV5-5 | CASSSKGARTTEAFF | TGTGCCAGCAGCTCGAAGGGGGCGCGGACCACTGAAGCTTTCTTT
- | many | 12 | TRBJ2-5 | TRBV3-1 | CASSRRQETQYF | TGTGCCAGCAGCCGGCGCCAAGAGACCCAGTACTTC
- | - | 12 | TRBJ2-1 | TRBV19 | CASEGSYNEQFF | TGTGCCTCCGAGGGCTCCTACAATGAGCAGTTCTTC
- | - | 15 | TRBJ2-6 | TRBV4-3 | CASSPGGAGANVLTF | TGCGCCAGCAGCCCGGGCGGCGCGGGGGCCAACGTCCTGACTTTC
- | - | 20 | TRBJ2-3 | TRBV11-2 | CASSLVSSGAHTTSTDTQYF | TGTGCCAGCAGCTTAGTTTCGTCCGGGGCCCACACCACGAGCACAGATACGCAGTATTTT